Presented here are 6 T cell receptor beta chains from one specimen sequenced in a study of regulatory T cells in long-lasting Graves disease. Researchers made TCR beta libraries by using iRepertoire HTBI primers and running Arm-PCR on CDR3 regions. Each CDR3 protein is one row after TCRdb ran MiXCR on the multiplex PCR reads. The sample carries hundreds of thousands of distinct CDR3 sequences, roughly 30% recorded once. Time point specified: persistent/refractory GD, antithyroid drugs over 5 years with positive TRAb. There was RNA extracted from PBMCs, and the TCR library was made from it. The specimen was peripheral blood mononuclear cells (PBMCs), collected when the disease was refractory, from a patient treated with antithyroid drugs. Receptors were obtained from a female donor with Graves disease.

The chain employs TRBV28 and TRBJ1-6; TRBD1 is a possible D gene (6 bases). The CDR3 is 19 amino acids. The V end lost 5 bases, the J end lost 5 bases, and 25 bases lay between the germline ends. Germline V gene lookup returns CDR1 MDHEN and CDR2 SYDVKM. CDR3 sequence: CASSPGGGGISGNNSPLHF. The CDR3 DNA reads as TGTGCCAGCAGTCCAGGAGGGGGGGGGATCAGTGGCAATAATTCACCCCTCCACTTT.

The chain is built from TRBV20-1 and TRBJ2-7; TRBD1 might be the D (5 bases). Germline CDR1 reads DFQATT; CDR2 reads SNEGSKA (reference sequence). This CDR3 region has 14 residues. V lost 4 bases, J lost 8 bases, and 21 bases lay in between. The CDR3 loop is CSATLGQGPTKQYF. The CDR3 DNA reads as TGCAGTGCTACCTTGGGGCAGGGTCCTACGAAGCAGTACTTC.

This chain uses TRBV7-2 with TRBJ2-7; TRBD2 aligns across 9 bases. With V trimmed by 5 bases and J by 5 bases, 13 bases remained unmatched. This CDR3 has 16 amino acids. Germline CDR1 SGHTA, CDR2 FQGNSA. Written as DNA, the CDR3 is TGTGCCAGCAGCCGATGGCCGTTAGCGGGAGAACACGAGCAGTACTTC. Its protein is CASSRWPLAGEHEQYF.

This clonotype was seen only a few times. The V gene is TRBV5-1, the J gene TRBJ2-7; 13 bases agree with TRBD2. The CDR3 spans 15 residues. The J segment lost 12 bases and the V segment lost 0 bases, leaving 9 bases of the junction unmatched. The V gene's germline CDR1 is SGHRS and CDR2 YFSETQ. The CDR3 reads CASSLAGTSGNKPYF. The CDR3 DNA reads TGCGCCAGCAGCTTGGCTGGGACTAGCGGGAATAAACCGTACTTC.

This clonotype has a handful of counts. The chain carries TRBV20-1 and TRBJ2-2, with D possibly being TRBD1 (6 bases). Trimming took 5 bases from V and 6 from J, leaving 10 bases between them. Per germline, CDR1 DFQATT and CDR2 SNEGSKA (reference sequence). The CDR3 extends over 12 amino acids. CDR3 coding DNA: TGCAGTGCTCACAGGGTCGCCGGGGAGCTGTTTTTT. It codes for CSAHRVAGELFF.

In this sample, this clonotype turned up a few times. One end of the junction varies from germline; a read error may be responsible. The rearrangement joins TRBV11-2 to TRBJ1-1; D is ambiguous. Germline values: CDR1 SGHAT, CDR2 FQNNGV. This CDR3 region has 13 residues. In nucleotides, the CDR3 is TGTGCCAGCAGCTTAGTTTTGAAGACTGAAGCTTTCTTT. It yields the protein CASSLVLKTEAFF.